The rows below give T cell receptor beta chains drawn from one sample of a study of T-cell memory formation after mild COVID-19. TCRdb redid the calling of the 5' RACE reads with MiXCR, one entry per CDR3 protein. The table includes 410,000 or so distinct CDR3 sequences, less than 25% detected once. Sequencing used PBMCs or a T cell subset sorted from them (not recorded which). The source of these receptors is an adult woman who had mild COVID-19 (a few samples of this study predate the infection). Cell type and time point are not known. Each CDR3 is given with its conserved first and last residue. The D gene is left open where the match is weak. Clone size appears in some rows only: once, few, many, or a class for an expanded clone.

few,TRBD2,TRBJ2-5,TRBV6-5,CASSYATSRETQYF,TGTGCCAGCAGTTACGCGACTAGCCGAGAGACCCAGTACTTC
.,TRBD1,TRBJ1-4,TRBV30,CATNRGLREKLFF,TGTGCAACTAACAGGGGGCTCCGAGAAAAACTGTTTTTT
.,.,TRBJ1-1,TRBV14,CASNQGAAAFF,TGTGCCAGCAACCAAGGGGCTGCGGCTTTCTTT
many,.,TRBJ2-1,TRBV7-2,CASSSALLAARRGEQFF,TGTGCCAGCAGCTCCGCCCTATTAGCGGCTAGGCGAGGGGAGCAGTTCTTC
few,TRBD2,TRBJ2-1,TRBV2,CASRGLAGSYNEQFF,TGTGCCAGCAGGGGACTAGCGGGGTCCTACAATGAGCAGTTCTTC
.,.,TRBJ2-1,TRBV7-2,CASSLAYRGAGDEQFF,TGTGCCAGCAGCTTAGCCTATCGGGGGGCAGGGGATGAGCAGTTCTTC
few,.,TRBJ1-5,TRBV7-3,CASSLTGNGNQPQHF,TGTGCCAGCAGCTTAACTGGGAATGGCAATCAGCCCCAGCATTTT
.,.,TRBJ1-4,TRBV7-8,CASSSTLGEKLFF,TGTGCCAGCAGCTCGACACTAGGGGAAAAACTGTTTTTT
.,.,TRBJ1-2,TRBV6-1,CASSEASGGHGYTF,TGTGCCAGCAGTGAAGCAAGCGGGGGACACGGCTACACCTTC
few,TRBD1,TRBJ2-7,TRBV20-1,CSARAGDRSSYEQYF,TGCAGTGCTAGGGCCGGGGACAGGAGCTCCTACGAGCAGTACTTC
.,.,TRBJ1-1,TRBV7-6,CASSSPPRGNTEAFF,TGTGCCAGCAGCTCACCCCCCAGGGGGAACACTGAAGCTTTCTTT
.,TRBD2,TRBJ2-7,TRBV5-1,CASSSSGGPSYEQYF,TGCGCCAGCAGCTCCAGCGGGGGGCCGTCCTACGAGCAGTACTTC
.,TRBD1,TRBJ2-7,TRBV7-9,CASSLGSVGTGGYEQYF,TGTGCCAGCAGCTTAGGGAGCGTCGGGACAGGGGGCTACGAGCAGTACTTC
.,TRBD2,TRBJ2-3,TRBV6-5,CASSWTSGGTDTQYF,TGTGCCAGCAGTTGGACTAGCGGGGGAACAGATACGCAGTATTTT
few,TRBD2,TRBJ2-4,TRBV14,CASSQGLAGVRGIQYF,TGTGCCAGCAGCCAAGGGCTAGCGGGTGTCAGGGGCATTCAGTACTTC
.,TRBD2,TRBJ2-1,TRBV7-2,CASSTGAGGQFEQFF,TGTGCCAGCAGCACAGGGGCGGGGGGGCAGTTTGAGCAGTTCTTC
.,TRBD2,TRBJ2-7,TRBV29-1,CSVEERGGPYEQYF,TGCAGCGTTGAAGAAAGGGGAGGGCCCTACGAGCAGTACTTC
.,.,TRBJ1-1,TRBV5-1,CASSLSLLNTEAFF,TGCGCCAGCAGCTTGAGTCTCCTGAACACTGAAGCTTTCTTT
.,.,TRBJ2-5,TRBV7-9,CASSPARRSFQETQYF,TGTGCCAGCAGCCCTGCCCGCAGATCCTTCCAAGAGACCCAGTACTTC
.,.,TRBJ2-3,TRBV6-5,CASSRLDTQYF,TGTGCCAGCAGTCGGCTAGATACGCAGTATTTT
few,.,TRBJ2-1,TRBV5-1,CASSAGGYGEQFF,TGCGCCAGCAGCGCTGGAGGCTACGGTGAGCAGTTCTTC
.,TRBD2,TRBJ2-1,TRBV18,CASSPPRTSGRAGDEQFF,TGTGCCAGCTCACCACCAAGGACTAGCGGGAGGGCCGGGGATGAGCAGTTCTTC
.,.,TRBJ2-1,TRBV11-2,CASDRFAGEDEQFF,TGTGCCAGCGACAGGTTCGCGGGAGAGGATGAGCAGTTCTTC
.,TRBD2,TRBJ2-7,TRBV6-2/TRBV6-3,CASRGGLAVTYEQYF,TGTGCCAGCAGAGGAGGACTAGCGGTTACCTACGAGCAGTACTTC
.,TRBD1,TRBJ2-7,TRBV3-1,CASSQRTGVVYEQYF,TGTGCCAGCAGCCAACGGACAGGGGTAGTCTACGAGCAGTACTTC
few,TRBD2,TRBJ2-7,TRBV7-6,CASSLDAGGLYEQYF,TGTGCCAGCAGCTTAGATGCGGGAGGGCTGTACGAGCAGTACTTC
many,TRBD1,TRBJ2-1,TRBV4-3,CASSHLLYGTGGSHSYNEQFF,TGCGCCAGCAGCCACCTTCTTTACGGGACAGGGGGCTCACACTCCTACAATGAGCAGTTCTTC
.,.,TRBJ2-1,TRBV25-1,CASSSLEEYNEQFF,TGTGCCAGCAGTTCCCTGGAAGAGTACAATGAGCAGTTCTTC
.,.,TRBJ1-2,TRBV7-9,CASSPPIWTNYGYTF,TGTGCCAGCAGCCCGCCCATTTGGACTAACTATGGCTACACCTTC
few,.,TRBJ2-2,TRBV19,CASSSRGSVRELFF,TGTGCCAGTAGTTCCCGGGGGTCTGTCCGGGAGCTGTTTTTT
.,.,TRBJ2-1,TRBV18,CASSPTPLSRYSYNEQFF,TGTGCCAGCTCACCAACACCCCTCAGCCGTTACTCCTACAATGAGCAGTTCTTC
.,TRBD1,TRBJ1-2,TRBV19,CASSMLTGDYYGYTF,TGTGCCAGTAGTATGCTGACAGGGGACTACTATGGCTACACCTTC
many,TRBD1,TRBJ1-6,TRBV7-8,CASSQPTGGHSPLHF,TGTGCCAGCAGCCAACCGACAGGGGGCCATTCACCCCTCCACTTT
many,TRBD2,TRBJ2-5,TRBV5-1,CASSLAGTREETQYF,TGCGCCAGCAGCTTGGCGGGGACTAGAGAAGAGACCCAGTACTTC
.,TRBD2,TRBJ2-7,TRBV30,CAWSGLAGAKSSYEQYF,TGTGCCTGGAGCGGACTAGCGGGGGCCAAGAGCTCCTACGAGCAGTACTTC
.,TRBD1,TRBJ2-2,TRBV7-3,CASSLIGAGGTGELFF,TGTGCCAGCAGCTTAATAGGGGCAGGGGGCACCGGGGAGCTGTTTTTT
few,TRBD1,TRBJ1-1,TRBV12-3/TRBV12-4,CASSPATGMVTEAFF,TGTGCCAGCAGTCCGGCGACAGGGATGGTCACTGAAGCTTTCTTT